This TCR beta chain was recorded in a study of blood T cell repertoires in COVID-19. Study context: T cells, B-cell-depleted T cells, or PBMCs supplied cDNA or gDNA.

Followed over time, Seattle patients had been enrolled while infection was active. Assay: immunoSEQ multiplex PCR; the TCRdb copy retains only in-frame clones and omits some. Counted here are 200,000 or so clones, 92% occurring once; the ten biggest clones make up more than 0.7%. The V segment lost 4 bases and the J segment 4 bases; nucleotides outside the gene matches: 11. The CDR3 is 16 amino acids. Germline-derived CDR1 and CDR2 are GTSNPN and SVGIG (reference sequence). Material: peripheral blood. This clonotype originated in a man in his 60s with COVID-19, enrolled during active disease. The chain recombines TRBV30 with TRBJ2-1; 9 bases align to TRBD2. The CDR3 loop reads CAWIVGGGGAYNEQFF. For the CDR3, the DNA is TGTGCCTGGATCGTTGGAGGCGGGGGGGCATACAATGAGCAGTTCTTC.